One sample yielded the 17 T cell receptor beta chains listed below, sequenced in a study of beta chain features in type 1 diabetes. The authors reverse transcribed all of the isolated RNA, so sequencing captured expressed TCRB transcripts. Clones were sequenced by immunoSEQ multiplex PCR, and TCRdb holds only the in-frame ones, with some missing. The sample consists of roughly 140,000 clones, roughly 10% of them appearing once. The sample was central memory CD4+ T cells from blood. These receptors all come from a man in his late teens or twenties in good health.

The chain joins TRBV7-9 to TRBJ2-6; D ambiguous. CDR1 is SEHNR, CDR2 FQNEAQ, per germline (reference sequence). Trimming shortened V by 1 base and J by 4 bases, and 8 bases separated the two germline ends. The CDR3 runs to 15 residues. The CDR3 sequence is CASSLDPRGANVLTF. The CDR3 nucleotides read TGTGCCAGCAGCTTAGATCCGAGGGGGGCCAACGTCCTGACTTTC.

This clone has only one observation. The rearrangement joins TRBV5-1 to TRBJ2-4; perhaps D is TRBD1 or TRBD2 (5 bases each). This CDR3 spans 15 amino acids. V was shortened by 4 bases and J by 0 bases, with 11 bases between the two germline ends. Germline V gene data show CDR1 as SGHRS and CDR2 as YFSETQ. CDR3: CASSEGTLAKNIQYF. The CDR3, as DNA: TGCGCCAGCAGCGAAGGGACCCTAGCCAAAAACATTCAGTACTTC.

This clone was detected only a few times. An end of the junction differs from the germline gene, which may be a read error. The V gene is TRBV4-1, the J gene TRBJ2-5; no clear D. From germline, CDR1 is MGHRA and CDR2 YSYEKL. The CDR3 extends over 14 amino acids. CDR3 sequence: CASSRGDHEETQYF. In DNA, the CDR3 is TGTGCCAGCAGCCGAGGTGACCATGAAGAGACCCAGTACTTC.

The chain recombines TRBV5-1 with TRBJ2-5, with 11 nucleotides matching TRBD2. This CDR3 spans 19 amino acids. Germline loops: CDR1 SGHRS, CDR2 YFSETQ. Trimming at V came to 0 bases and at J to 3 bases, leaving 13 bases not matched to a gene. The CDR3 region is CASSLATVAGGFSEETQYF. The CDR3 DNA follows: TGCGCCAGCAGCTTGGCCACGGTAGCGGGAGGGTTCTCGGAAGAGACCCAGTACTTC.

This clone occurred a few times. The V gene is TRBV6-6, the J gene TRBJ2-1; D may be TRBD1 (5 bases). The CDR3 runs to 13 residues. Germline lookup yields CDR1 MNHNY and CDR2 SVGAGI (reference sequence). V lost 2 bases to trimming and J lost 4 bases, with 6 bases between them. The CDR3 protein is CASSYGQYNEQFF. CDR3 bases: TGTGCCAGCAGTTACGGACAATACAATGAGCAGTTCTTC.

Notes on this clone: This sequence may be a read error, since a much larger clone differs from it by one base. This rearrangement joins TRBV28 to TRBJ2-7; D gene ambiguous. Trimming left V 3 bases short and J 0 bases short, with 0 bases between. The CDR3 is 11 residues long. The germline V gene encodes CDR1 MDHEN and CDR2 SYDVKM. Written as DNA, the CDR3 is TGTGCCAGCAGTTTCTCCTACGAGCAGTACTTC. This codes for CASSFSYEQYF.

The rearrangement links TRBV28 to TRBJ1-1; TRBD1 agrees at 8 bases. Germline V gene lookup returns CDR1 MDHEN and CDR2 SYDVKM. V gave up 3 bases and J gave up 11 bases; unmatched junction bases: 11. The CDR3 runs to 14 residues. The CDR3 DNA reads TGTGCCAGCAGTTTGGGCGGGACAGGAAGATTTGCTTTCTTT. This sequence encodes CASSLGGTGRFAFF. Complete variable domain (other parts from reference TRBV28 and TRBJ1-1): DVKVTQSSRYLVKRTGEKVFLECVQDMDHENMFWYRQDPGLGLRLIYFSYDVKMKEKGDIPEGYSVSREKKERFSLILESASTNQTSMYLCASSLGGTGRFAFFGQGTRLTVV.

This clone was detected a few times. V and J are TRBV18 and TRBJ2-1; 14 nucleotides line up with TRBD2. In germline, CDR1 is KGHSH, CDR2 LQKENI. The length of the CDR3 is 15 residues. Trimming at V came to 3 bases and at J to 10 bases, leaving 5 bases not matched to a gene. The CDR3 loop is CASSPLGLAGGEQFF. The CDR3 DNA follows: TGTGCCAGCTCACCGCTAGGACTAGCGGGAGGAGAGCAGTTCTTC.

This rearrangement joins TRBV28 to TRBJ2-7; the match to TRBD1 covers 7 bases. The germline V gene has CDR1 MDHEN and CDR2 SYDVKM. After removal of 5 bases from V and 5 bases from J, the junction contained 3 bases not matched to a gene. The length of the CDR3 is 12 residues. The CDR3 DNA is TGTGCCAGCAGTCAACAGGGGCACGAGCAGTACTTC. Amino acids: CASSQQGHEQYF.

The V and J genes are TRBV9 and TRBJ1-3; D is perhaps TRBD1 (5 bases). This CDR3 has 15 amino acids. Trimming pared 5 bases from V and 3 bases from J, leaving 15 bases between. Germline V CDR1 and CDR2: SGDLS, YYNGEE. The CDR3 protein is CASRREQGSGNTIYF. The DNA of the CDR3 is TGTGCCAGCAGAAGAGAGCAGGGAAGTGGAAACACCATATATTTT.

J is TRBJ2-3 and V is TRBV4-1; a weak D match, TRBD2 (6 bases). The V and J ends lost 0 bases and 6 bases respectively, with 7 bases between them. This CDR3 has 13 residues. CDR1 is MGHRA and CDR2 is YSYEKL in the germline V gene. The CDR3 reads CASSQEGRDTQYF. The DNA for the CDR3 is TGCGCCAGCAGCCAAGAGGGGAGGGATACGCAGTATTTT.

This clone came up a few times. CDR3: CASSLAGKSLHNEQFF. CDR3 bases: TGTGCCAGCAGCTTAGCAGGGAAGTCCCTACACAATGAGCAGTTCTTC. This sequence joins TRBV7-9 and TRBJ2-1; D uncertain. This CDR3 contains 16 residues. Germline V gene data show CDR1 as SEHNR and CDR2 as FQNEAQ (reference sequence). Trimming left V 0 bases short and J 5 bases short, with 14 bases between.

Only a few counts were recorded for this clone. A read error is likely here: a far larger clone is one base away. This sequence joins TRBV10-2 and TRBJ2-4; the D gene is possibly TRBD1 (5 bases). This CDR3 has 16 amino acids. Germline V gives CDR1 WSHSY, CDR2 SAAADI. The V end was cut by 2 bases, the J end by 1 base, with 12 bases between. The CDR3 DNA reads TGCGCCAGCAGTGAGCACACAGGTTTTGCCAAAAACATTCAGTACTTC. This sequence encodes CASSEHTGFAKNIQYF.

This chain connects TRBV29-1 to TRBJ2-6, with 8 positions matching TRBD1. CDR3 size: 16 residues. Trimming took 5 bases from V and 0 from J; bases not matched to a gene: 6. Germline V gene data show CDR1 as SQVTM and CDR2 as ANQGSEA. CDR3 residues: CSVLTGVGSGANVLTF. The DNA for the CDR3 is TGCAGCGTTCTGACAGGGGTGGGCTCTGGGGCCAACGTCCTGACTTTC.

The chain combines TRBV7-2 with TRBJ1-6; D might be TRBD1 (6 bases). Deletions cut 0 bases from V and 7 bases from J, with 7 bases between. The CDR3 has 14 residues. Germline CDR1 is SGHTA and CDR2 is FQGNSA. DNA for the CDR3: TGTGCCAGCAGCTTAGCCCAGGGGAATTCACCCCTCCACTTT. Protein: CASSLAQGNSPLHF.

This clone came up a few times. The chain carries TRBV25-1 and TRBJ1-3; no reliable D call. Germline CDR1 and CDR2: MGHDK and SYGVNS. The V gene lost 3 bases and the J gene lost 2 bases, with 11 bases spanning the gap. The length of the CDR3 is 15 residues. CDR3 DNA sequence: TGTGCCAGCAGTGACGCGGGGTCACCTGGAAACACCATATATTTT. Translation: CASSDAGSPGNTIYF.

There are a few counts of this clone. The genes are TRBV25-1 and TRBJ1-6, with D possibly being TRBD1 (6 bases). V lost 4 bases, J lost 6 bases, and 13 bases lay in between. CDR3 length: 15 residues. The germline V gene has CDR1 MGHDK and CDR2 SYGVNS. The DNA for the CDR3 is TGTGCCAGCAGTGTAAACAGGGTTGGTAATTCACCCCTCCACTTT. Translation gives CASSVNRVGNSPLHF.